A selection of T cell receptor beta chains follows, all from one sample in a study of identical twins. TCRdb fed the 5' RACE reads into MiXCR, producing one record per CDR3 protein. This sample has some 250,000 distinct CDR3 sequences, with approximately 12% found just once. This same sample was also part of a study on yellow fever vaccine responses in identical twins.

Sequencing was done on a sample of memory (CD45RO+) T cells sorted from blood. These receptors were taken from a woman younger than 30 in good health. Each CDR3 is given with its conserved first and last residue. A D gene is named only where the DNA matches it firmly. Size values are once, few and many counts, or a class for expanded clones, and some rows have none.

>TRBJ2-2|TRBV4-2|-|-
TGTGCCAGCAGCCAAGAGGTCCGGAACACCGGGGAGCTGTTTTTT
CASSQEVRNTGELFF
>TRBJ2-1|TRBV5-1|-|many
TGCGCCAGCAGCTTGGGCGGCGGAGTGGAAAATGAGCAGTTCTTC
CASSLGGGVENEQFF
>TRBJ1-1|TRBV9|-|many
TGTGCCAGCAGCGTAGGGGAACAGGGAAGGTCTGAAGCTTTCTTT
CASSVGEQGRSEAFF
>TRBJ2-3|TRBV5-4|TRBD1|-
TGTGCCAGCAGCATAGGGACAGCTAGCACAGATACGCAGTATTTT
CASSIGTASTDTQYF
>TRBJ2-3|TRBV11-2|TRBD2|few
TGTGCCAGCAGCTTAGAGGCTAGCGGGAGGGCCGCAGATACGCAGTATTTT
CASSLEASGRAADTQYF
>TRBJ2-3|TRBV15|TRBD2|few
TGTGCCACCAGCACTAGCGGGCCTAGCACAGATACGCAGTATTTT
CATSTSGPSTDTQYF
>TRBJ2-1|TRBV28|-|-
TGTGCCAGCGGAGCCTCGGACAAGGGTAGCAATGAGCAGTTCTTC
CASGASDKGSNEQFF
>TRBJ2-7|TRBV11-2|-|-
TGTGCCAGCAGCTTAGGGAGCGAGACCTACGAGCAGTACTTC
CASSLGSETYEQYF
>TRBJ1-5|TRBV12-3/TRBV12-4|-|-
TGTGCCAGCAGTGGACAGAATAGCAATCAGCCCCAGCATTTT
CASSGQNSNQPQHF
>TRBJ1-1|TRBV7-9|TRBD1|-
TGTGCCAGCAGAGAACAGGGGGGCACTGAAGCTTTCTTT
CASREQGGTEAFF
>TRBJ2-7|TRBV2|TRBD1|few
TGTGCCAGCAGTGGACAGGGGGCGGGGGAGCAGTACTTC
CASSGQGAGEQYF
>TRBJ2-7|TRBV20-1|TRBD2|-
TGCAGTGCTAGTAGGTTAGCGGGAGGGCCTAGCGAGCAGTACTTC
CSASRLAGGPSEQYF
>TRBJ1-6|TRBV7-9|TRBD1|few
TGTGCCAGCAGCTTAGAGCCGGGACAGGGAGGATCACCCCTCCACTTT
CASSLEPGQGGSPLHF
>TRBJ1-1|TRBV7-3|-|-
TGTGCCAGCAGCTTAATGAGCGGGAAGGAAGCTTTCTTT
CASSLMSGKEAFF
>TRBJ2-1|TRBV7-2|-|few
TGTGCCAGCAGCTTAGCTACGCCTCCCCCCTACAATGAGCAGTTCTTC
CASSLATPPPYNEQFF
>TRBJ2-5|TRBV29-1|-|many
TGCAGCGTTGCCGTCGCCGGGGGACCCCAGTACTTC
CSVAVAGGPQYF
>TRBJ2-1|TRBV6-5|-|-
TGTGCCAGCAGTTACTCGGGGACCGGGGATGAGCAGTTCTTC
CASSYSGTGDEQFF
>TRBJ2-6|TRBV9|TRBD1|-
TGTGCCAGCAGCGTCCCCGATCAGGGGGCTGGGGCCAACGTCCTGACTTTC
CASSVPDQGAGANVLTF
>TRBJ1-1|TRBV6-1|TRBD1|-
TGTGCCAGCAGTGGCCCGGACAGGGAGCGAATTTTGGACACTGAAGCTTTCTTT
CASSGPDRERILDTEAFF
>TRBJ2-1|TRBV4-2|-|-
TGTGCCAGCGGGAGGAGTGTGTCGGTTAGCGCCAATGAGCAGTTCTTC
CASGRSVSVSANEQFF
>TRBJ2-3|TRBV7-9|-|-
TGTGCCAGCAGCGCTTTGAGGGCTGGAAACACAGATACGCAGTATTTT
CASSALRAGNTDTQYF
>TRBJ2-1|TRBV10-3|TRBD2|few
TGTGCCATCAGGGGCACTAGCGGGGGGTCTTCCTACAATGAGCAGTTCTTC
CAIRGTSGGSSYNEQFF
>TRBJ2-3|TRBV7-3|-|many
TGTGCCAGCAGCTTTCGGGGGCCGGAAGATACGCAGTATTTT
CASSFRGPEDTQYF
>TRBJ2-1|TRBV7-7|TRBD2|few
TGTGCTAGCAGCTTATATGGCGGGGGGGCAGGTAATGAGCAGTTCTTC
CASSLYGGGAGNEQFF
>TRBJ2-7|TRBV12-3/TRBV12-4|-|medium-sized
TGTGCCAGCAGTTTACATGGCAGTGGGGGGGAGCAGTACTTC
CASSLHGSGGEQYF
>TRBJ2-4|TRBV4-3|-|-
TGCGCCAGCAGCCAAGCTGCAGGGAAAAACATTCAGTACTTC
CASSQAAGKNIQYF
>TRBJ2-5|TRBV4-2|TRBD2|many
TGTGCCAGCAGCCAGAAACTAGCGGTCCCAATACGGGAGACCCAGTACTTC
CASSQKLAVPIRETQYF
>TRBJ2-2|TRBV12-3/TRBV12-4|-|-
TGTGCCAGCAGCCCGAGACAGATACACACCGGGGAGCTGTTTTTT
CASSPRQIHTGELFF
>TRBJ2-3|TRBV7-2|-|few
TGTGCCAGCAGCCCACTTACCCCCAGGTGGGATACGCAGTATTTT
CASSPLTPRWDTQYF
>TRBJ2-3|TRBV18|-|few
TGTGCCAGCTCACCAAGCTCGGCCGTGACAGATACGCAGTATTTT
CASSPSSAVTDTQYF
>TRBJ2-1|TRBV9|-|-
TGTGCCAGCAGCGACAGTCGTGTCAGCAGCTCCTACAATGAGCAGTTCTTC
CASSDSRVSSSYNEQFF
>TRBJ2-7|TRBV7-6|-|-
TGTGCCAGCAGCCCCCTGGGAGCGACCGTCTCCTACGAGCAGTACTTC
CASSPLGATVSYEQYF
>TRBJ2-1|TRBV19|TRBD2|few
TGTGCCAGTAGTACGGGACTAGCGGGAGGTTGGAAGAATGAGCAGTTCTTC
CASSTGLAGGWKNEQFF
>TRBJ2-1|TRBV12-3/TRBV12-4|TRBD2|-
TGTGCCAGCACCACCGGGACTAGCGGGACATACAATGAGCAGTTCTTC
CASTTGTSGTYNEQFF
>TRBJ1-3|TRBV29-1|-|many
TGCAGCGTTGAAGGAGGGTCCCTCGGAAACACCATATATTTT
CSVEGGSLGNTIYF
>TRBJ2-7|TRBV20-1|TRBD2|-
TGCAGTGCTAGTTATGTGGGAGGGCACTACGAGCAGTACTTC
CSASYVGGHYEQYF
>TRBJ2-7|TRBV3-1|-|-
TGTGCCAGCAGCCAAGGGGTTTACTCCTACGAGCAGTACTTC
CASSQGVYSYEQYF
>TRBJ2-1|TRBV7-8|TRBD2|-
TGTGCCAGCAGCCCCCGGAACCCAAGGCGGGAGAACAATGAGCAGTTCTTC
CASSPRNPRRENNEQFF
>TRBJ2-1|TRBV6-2/TRBV6-3|TRBD2|-
TGTGCCAGCACTAGCGGGAGATGGAATGAGCAGTTCTTC
CASTSGRWNEQFF
>TRBJ1-1|TRBV20-1|-|-
TGCAGTGCGCGGCAAATGAACACTGAAGCTTTCTTT
CSARQMNTEAFF
>TRBJ2-7|TRBV29-1|-|many
TGCAGCGCCTCAAAGGACGGAGGCTACGAGCAGTACTTC
CSASKDGGYEQYF
>TRBJ1-2|TRBV20-1|-|-
TGCAGTGCTGGGGCCCGTGCCTATGGCTACACCTTC
CSAGARAYGYTF
>TRBJ1-1|TRBV7-9|-|-
TGTGCCAGCAGCTTAGACGCGGGGGCTGGCACTGAAGCTTTCTTT
CASSLDAGAGTEAFF
>TRBJ2-4|TRBV7-9|TRBD1|few
TGTGCCAGCAGCATTTCAGGGGGCGCTGGCAAAAACATTCAGTACTTC
CASSISGGAGKNIQYF
>TRBJ2-7|TRBV4-2|TRBD1|-
TGTGCCAGCAGCCAAGTGGGACAGTTGTACGAGCAGTACTTC
CASSQVGQLYEQYF
>TRBJ2-2|TRBV7-8|-|-
TGTGCCAGCAGGACCTCTAGGGAGATGAACACCGGGGAGCTGTTTTTT
CASRTSREMNTGELFF
>TRBJ1-2|TRBV6-2/TRBV6-3|-|-
TGTGCCAGCAGTTCTTCAGCTACCAACTATGGCTACACCTTC
CASSSSATNYGYTF
>TRBJ2-3|TRBV9|-|-
TGTGCCAGCAGCGTAGTAGGCTTGAGCACAGATACGCAGTATTTT
CASSVVGLSTDTQYF
>TRBJ1-1|TRBV29-1|-|many
TGCAGCGTTGAAAGGTACAGCATGAACACTGAAGCTTTCTTT
CSVERYSMNTEAFF
>TRBJ2-3|TRBV6-5|TRBD2|-
TGTGCCAGCAGTTACTCGCGCGGGGGATTCACAGATACGCAGTATTTT
CASSYSRGGFTDTQYF
>TRBJ2-1|TRBV20-1|TRBD2|few
TGCAGTGCTAGGGAGGGGACTAGCGGGTTGCTCTCCTACAATGAGCAGTTCTTC
CSAREGTSGLLSYNEQFF
>TRBJ2-1|TRBV28|-|-
TGTGCCAGCAGTCCCACTAGCAGGACCTCGTACAATGAGCAGTTCTTC
CASSPTSRTSYNEQFF
>TRBJ2-7|TRBV3-1|TRBD1|few
TGTGCCAGCAGCGGACGGACAGGGGTCTGGAGCGAGCAGTACTTC
CASSGRTGVWSEQYF